This TCR beta chain was identified during a study of tumor and adjacent non-tumor tissue in lung cancer. Study in general: On average, productive TCRbeta reads reached about 4.17 million per sample. Overall study results and limits: Compared with tumor, normal lung showed significantly lower TCR diversity.

As for this clonotype: What it recognizes is unknown. The junction departs from germline at one end; a sequencing error may be responsible.

No cell sorting was done before RNA was extracted from the tissue. Distant lung tissue was collected more than 3 cm away from the tumor edge. This CDR3 spans 17 amino acids. Germline values: CDR1 SGHNT, CDR2 YENEEA. TCRbeta libraries were built with three rounds of nested PCR, modified from ARM-PCR. TCRdb passed the multiplex PCR reads through MiXCR, listing each CDR3 protein once. This sample yields 70,000 to 90,000 distinct CDR3 sequences, of which roughly 80% are seen a single time; approximately 55% belongs to the top ten. Sequencing was performed on distant non-tumor lung tissue. The chain uses TRBV11-3 and TRBJ2-5; 7 nucleotides agree with TRBD1. The source is a man between 60 and 70 years old with non-small cell lung cancer. The CDR3 DNA reads as TGTGCCAGCACCTTAGGGTCCAGCAGGGGGTCCCAAGAGACCCAGTACTTT. Residues: CASTLGSSRGSQETQYF. Full variable domain (missing parts from reference TRBV11-3 and TRBJ2-5): EAGVVQSPRYKIIEKKQPVAFWCNPISGHNTLYWYLQNLGQGPELLIRYENEEAVDDSQLPKDRFSAERLKGVDSTLKIQPAELGDSAVYLCASTLGSSRGSQETQYFGPGTRLLVL.